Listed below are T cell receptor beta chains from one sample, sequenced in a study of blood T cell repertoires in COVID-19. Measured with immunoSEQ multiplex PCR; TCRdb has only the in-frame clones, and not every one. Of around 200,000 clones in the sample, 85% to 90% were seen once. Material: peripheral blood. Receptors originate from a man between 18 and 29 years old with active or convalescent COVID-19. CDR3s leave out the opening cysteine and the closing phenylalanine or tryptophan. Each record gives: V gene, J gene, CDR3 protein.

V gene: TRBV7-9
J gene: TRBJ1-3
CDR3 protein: ASSQGVSGNTIY

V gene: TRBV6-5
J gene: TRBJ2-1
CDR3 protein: ASSYSSGVGYGEQF

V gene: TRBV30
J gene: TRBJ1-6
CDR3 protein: AWGHRDRGFSALH

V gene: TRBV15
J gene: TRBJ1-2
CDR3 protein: ATSRARGPGYT

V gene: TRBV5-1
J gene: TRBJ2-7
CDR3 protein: ASSFSGGRMEEQY

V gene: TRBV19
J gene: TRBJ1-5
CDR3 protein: ASSISRVFRGNQPQH

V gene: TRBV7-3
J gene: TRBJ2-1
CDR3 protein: ASSPEGNEQF

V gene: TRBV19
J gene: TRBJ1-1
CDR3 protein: ASSANRLGQMNTEAF

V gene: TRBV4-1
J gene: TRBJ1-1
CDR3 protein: ASSRPFSREISEAF

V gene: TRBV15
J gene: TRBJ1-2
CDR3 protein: ATTLGGADGYT

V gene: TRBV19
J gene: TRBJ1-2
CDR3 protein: ASSISGGDYGYT

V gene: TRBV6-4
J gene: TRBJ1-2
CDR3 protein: ASSDVAAPSGYT

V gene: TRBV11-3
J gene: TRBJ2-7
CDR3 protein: ASSVRQGYEQY

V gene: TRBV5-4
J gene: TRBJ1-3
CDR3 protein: ASSVDGFSGNTIY

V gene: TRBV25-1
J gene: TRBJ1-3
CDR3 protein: ASSHRPPGQTFY

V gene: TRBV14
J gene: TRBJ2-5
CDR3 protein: ASSLSTAQETQY

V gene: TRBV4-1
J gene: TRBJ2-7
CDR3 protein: ASSPPQGSYEQY

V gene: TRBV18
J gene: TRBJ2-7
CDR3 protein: ASSYSGLAGAYEQY

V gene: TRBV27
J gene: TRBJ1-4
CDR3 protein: ASSPWTDRDEKLF

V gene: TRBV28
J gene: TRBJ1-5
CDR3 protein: ASSLWPRQARNQPQH

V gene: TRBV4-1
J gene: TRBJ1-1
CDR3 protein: ASSQEPVVNRMNTEAF

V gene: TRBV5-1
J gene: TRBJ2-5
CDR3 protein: ASSLVYRAETQY

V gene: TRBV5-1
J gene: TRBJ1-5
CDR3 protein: ASSLQVNQPQH

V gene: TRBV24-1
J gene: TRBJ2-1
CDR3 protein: ATSAMRAPGLAPDEQF

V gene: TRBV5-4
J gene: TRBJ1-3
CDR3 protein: ASSLPVGNTIY

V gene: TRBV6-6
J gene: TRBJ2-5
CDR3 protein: ASSYPGGDGETQY

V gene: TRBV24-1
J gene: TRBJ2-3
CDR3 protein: ATSDLAGGETDTQY

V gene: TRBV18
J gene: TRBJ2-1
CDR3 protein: ASSPPGLAEQF

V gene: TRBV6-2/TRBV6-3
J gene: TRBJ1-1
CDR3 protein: ASSPIGATMNTEAF

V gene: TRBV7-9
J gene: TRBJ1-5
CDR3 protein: ASSLGALGSSSNQPQH

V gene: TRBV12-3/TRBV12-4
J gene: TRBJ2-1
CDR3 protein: ASSPGLYNEQF

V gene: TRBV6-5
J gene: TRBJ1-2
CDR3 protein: ASSYQGAGGYT

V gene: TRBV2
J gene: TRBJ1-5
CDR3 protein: ASRGTGGQPQH

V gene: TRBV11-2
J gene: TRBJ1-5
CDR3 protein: ASSLAGADQPQH

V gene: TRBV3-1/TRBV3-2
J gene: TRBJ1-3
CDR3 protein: ASSLQGSPGNTIY

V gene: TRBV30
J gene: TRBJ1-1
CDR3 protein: AWTGQGGTEAF

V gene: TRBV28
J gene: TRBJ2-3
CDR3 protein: VTGGIGHTQY

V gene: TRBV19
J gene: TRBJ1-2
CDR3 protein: ASSTGQGIAYGYT

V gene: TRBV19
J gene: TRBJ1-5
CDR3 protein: ASSIEWGGYQPQH

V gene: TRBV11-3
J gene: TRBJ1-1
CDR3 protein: ASSDRGGGFAEAF

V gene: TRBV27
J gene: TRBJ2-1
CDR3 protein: ASSLTASGNEQF

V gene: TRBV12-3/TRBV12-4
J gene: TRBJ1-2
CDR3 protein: ASSSRLGYT

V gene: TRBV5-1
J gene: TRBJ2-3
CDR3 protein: ASSLSSGEDTQY

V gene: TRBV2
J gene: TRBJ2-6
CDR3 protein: ASTRYGGSSGANVLT

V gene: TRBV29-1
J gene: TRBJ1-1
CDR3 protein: SVRRFENTEAF